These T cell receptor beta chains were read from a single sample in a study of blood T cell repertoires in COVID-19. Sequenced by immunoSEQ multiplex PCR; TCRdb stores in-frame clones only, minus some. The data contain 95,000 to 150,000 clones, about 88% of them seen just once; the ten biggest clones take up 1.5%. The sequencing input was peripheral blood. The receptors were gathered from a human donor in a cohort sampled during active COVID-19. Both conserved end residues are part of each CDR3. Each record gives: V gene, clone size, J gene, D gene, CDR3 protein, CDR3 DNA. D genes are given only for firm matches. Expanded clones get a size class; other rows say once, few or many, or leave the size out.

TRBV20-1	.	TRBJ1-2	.	CSASSANYGYTF	TGCAGTGCTAGTTCAGCTAACTATGGCTACACCTTC
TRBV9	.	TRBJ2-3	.	CASSVRGFETDTQYF	TGTGCCAGCAGCGTCAGGGGTTTTGAGACAGATACGCAGTATTTT
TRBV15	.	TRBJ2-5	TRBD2	CATSRDHTAGETQYF	TGTGCCACCAGCAGAGATCACACAGCGGGGGAGACCCAGTACTTC
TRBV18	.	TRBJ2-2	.	CASSPWRSGTGELFF	TGTGCCAGCTCACCTTGGCGGTCGGGCACCGGGGAGCTGTTTTTT
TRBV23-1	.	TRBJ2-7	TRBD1	CASSQGGGTGGVGSYEQYF	TGCGCCAGCAGTCAGGGTGGAGGGACAGGGGGCGTAGGTAGCTACGAGCAGTACTTC
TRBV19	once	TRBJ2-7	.	CASSRGPLYEQYF	TGTGCCAGTTCGCGGGGACCCTTGTACGAGCAGTACTTC
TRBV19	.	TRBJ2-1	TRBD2	CASSTSGRSEQFF	TGTGCCAGCTCGACTAGCGGGAGGTCTGAGCAGTTCTTC
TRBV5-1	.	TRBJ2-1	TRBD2	CASIRGAAGGFNEQFF	TGCGCCAGCATTCGCGGGGCGGCGGGAGGGTTCAATGAGCAGTTCTTC
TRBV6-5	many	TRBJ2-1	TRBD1	CASSYGQGALNEQFF	TGTGCCAGCAGTTACGGACAGGGGGCGCTTAACGAGCAGTTCTTC
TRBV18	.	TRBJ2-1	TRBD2	CASSGTSSYNEQFF	TGTGCCAGCTCCGGGACTAGCTCCTACAATGAGCAGTTCTTC
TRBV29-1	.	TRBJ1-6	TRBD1	CSVSQGARSNSPLHF	TGCAGCGTGTCCCAGGGGGCGAGGAGTAATTCACCCCTCCACTTT
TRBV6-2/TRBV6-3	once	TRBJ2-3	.	CASSGAVDTDTQYF	TGTGCCAGCAGTGGAGCGGTCGACACAGATACGCAGTATTTT
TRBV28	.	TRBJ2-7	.	CASSPRLTSYEQYF	TGTGCCAGCAGTCCCCGACTTACCTCCTACGAGCAGTACTTC
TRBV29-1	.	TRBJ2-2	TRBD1	CSVRTGQSTGELFF	TGCAGCGTTCGGACAGGGCAGAGCACCGGGGAGCTGTTTTTT
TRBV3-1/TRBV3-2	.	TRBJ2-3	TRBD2	CASSQAGLATDTQYF	TGTGCCAGCAGCCAAGCGGGACTAGCCACAGATACGCAGTATTTT
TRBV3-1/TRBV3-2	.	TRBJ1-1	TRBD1	CASSRTGGGYTEAFF	TGTGCCAGCAGCCGGACAGGGGGCGGGTACACTGAAGCTTTCTTT
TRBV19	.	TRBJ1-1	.	CASKFGRANTEAFF	TGTGCCAGTAAATTTGGGAGAGCTAACACTGAAGCTTTCTTT
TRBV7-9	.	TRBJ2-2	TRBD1	CASSLWGTGTGRATGELFF	TGTGCCAGCAGCTTATGGGGGACAGGGACAGGAAGGGCGACCGGGGAGCTGTTTTTT
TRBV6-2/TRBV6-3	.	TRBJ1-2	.	CASRPRQALNYGYTF	TGTGCCAGCAGGCCTCGACAGGCGCTGAACTATGGCTACACCTTC
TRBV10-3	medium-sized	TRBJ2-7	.	CAISELGRAYEQYF	TGTGCCATCAGTGAGTTGGGCAGGGCCTACGAGCAGTACTTC
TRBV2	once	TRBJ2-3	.	CASSASPGSTDTQYF	TGTGCCAGCAGCGCAAGCCCAGGCAGCACAGATACGCAGTATTTT
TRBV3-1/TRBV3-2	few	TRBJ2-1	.	CASSPPDNSLANEQFF	TGTGCCAGCAGCCCCCCGGACAACAGCCTCGCCAATGAGCAGTTCTTC
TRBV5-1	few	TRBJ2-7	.	CASSLEASVRYEEQYF	TGCGCCAGCAGCTTGGAGGCGTCGGTCAGGTATGAGGAGCAGTACTTC
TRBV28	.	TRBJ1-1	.	CASSSHRNTEAFF	TGTGCCAGCAGTTCTCACAGGAACACTGAAGCTTTCTTT
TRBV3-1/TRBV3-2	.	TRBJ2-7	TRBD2	CASSQALAGASSYEQYF	TGTGCCAGCAGCCAAGCACTAGCGGGAGCTAGCTCCTACGAGCAGTACTTC
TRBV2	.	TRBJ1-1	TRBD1	CASERRGLGTEAFF	TGTGCCAGCGAAAGGAGGGGGCTGGGCACTGAAGCTTTCTTT
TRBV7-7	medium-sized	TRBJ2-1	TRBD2	CASSKSGTSMGGEQFF	TGTGCTAGCAGCAAATCCGGGACTAGCATGGGGGGTGAGCAGTTCTTC
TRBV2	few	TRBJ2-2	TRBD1	CASRRDRANTGELFF	TGTGCCAGCAGAAGGGACAGGGCTAACACCGGGGAGCTGTTTTTT
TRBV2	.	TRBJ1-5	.	CASRGEGHQPQHF	TGTGCCAGCAGGGGTGAGGGTCACCAGCCCCAGCATTTT
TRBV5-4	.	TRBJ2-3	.	CASSLFSGTDTQYF	TGTGCCAGCAGCTTGTTTTCCGGCACAGATACGCAGTATTTT
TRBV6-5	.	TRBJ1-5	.	CASRTGGANQPQHF	TGTGCCAGCAGAACGGGGGGGGCTAATCAGCCCCAGCATTTT